This T cell receptor (beta chain) is from a study of cytotoxic CD8 clonotypes in ibrutinib-treated CLL. Looking at the study overall: Enrolment comprised eleven to twelve relapsed/refractory and some 15 treatment-naive patients; 17 to 18 were IGHV unmutated. Points from the study as a whole: With treatment, public clonotypes, which were uncommon, either contracted or remained stable.

The germline V gene encodes CDR1 MGHRA and CDR2 YSYEKL. This CDR3 is built from 17 residues. Deletions cut 0 bases from V and 10 bases from J, with 19 bases between. Here immunoSEQ multiplex PCR was the method, and the copy in TCRdb shows in-frame clones only, minus some. The repertoire has 200,000 or so clones, 70% of them found once; the top ten carry about 6.2%. In its sample, this clone was seen a few times. Its antigen is unidentified. The sequences come from PBMCs, collected after 12 months of ibrutinib treatment. The chain carries TRBV4-1 and TRBJ1-6; tentatively, D is TRBD1 (6 bases). This sequence was found in a human donor with chronic lymphocytic leukemia. The CDR3 protein is CASSQDWGTGLRSPLHF. CDR3 nucleotide sequence: TGCGCCAGCAGCCAAGATTGGGGAACAGGGTTAAGGTCACCCCTCCACTTT.